What follows are 5 T cell receptor beta chains derived from one specimen sequenced in a study of T cell responses to AZD1222 COVID-19 vaccine. TCRdb's table, derived via immunoSEQ multiplex PCR, lists solely in-frame clones and lacks some. The sample records about 110,000 clones, 88% being singletons. The sample in question was peripheral blood, obtained on day 0 of AZD1222 vaccination. The receptors here all came from an adult in good health.

The chain links TRBV25-1 to TRBJ1-5; D not resolved. The CDR3 runs to 16 residues. V lost 2 bases and J 4 bases, leaving 15 bases between the germline ends. The germline gives CDR1 MGHDK, CDR2 SYGVNS. The CDR3 loop is CASSEGRRVGNQPQHF. The CDR3 DNA follows: TGTGCCAGCAGTGAAGGAAGGAGGGTGGGAAATCAGCCCCAGCATTTT.

The CDR3 spells CASSQDGPVYEQYF. The CDR3 DNA reads as TGTGCCAGCAGCCAAGACGGGCCTGTCTACGAGCAGTACTTC. This rearrangement joins TRBV14 to TRBJ2-7; no clear D. V lost 0 bases and J 3 bases, leaving 9 bases between the germline ends. CDR3 length: 14 amino acids. From germline, CDR1 is SGHDN and CDR2 FVKESK.

The CDR3 region has the DNA TGTGCCACCAGCAGGGGGGACAAGGCCGGCACCTTC. Encoded protein: CATSRGDKAGTF. The chain is built from TRBV15 and TRBJ1-2; D might be TRBD1 (6 bases). Between the trimmed V and J ends, which lost 3 bases and 13 bases, there was a span of 15 bases. Germline CDR1 LNHNV, CDR2 YYDKDF (reference sequence). The CDR3 has 12 amino acids.

The chain couples TRBV24-1 to TRBJ2-3; perhaps TRBD2 as D (5 bases). CDR1 is KGHDR, CDR2 SFDVKD, per germline. The CDR3 sequence is 15 residues long. Trimming pared 3 bases from V and 0 bases from J, leaving 9 bases between. The CDR3 sequence is CATSDRSGSTDTQYF. As DNA, the CDR3 is TGTGCCACCAGTGATCGCAGCGGAAGCACAGATACGCAGTATTTT.

The CDR3 is CASSLLQVGGDTEAFF. Here the CDR3 DNA reads TGTGCCAGCAGCTTGTTACAGGTCGGGGGGGACACTGAAGCTTTCTTT. This chain joins TRBV5-4 and TRBJ1-1, with D possibly being TRBD1 (5 bases). The CDR3 is 16 amino acids. Trimming removed 1 base at V and 3 bases at J, with 16 bases between. CDR1 SGHNT and CDR2 YYREEE come from the germline V gene (reference sequence).